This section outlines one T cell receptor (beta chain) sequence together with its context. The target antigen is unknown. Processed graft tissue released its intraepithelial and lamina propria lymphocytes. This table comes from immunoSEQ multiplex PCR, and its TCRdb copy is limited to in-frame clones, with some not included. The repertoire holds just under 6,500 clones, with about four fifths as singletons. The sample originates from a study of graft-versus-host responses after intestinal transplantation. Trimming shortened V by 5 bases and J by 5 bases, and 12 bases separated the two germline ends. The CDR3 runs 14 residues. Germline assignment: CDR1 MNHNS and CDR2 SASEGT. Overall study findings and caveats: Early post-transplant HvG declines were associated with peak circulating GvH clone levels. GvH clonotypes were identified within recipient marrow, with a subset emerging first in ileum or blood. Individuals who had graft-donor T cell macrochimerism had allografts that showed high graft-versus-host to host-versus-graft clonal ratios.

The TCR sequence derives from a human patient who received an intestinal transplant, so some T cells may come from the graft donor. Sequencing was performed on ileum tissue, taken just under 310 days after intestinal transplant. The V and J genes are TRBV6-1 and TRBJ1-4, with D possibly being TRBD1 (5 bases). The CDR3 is CASSTGRGNEKLFF. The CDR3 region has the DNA TGTGCCAGCAGTACGGGCCGGGGGAATGAAAAACTGTTTTTT.